The 3 T cell receptor beta chains listed next were all sequenced from one sample in a study of CD8 T cells in ankylosing spondylitis. Study-wide results and limits: Apparently characteristic of ankylosing spondylitis blood was a TCR beta motif (under ten highly homologous variants).

No antigen is known for these receptors. TCRdb recomputed calls from the 5' RACE reads with MiXCR, one row per CDR3 protein. This table holds roughly 700,000 distinct CDR3 sequences, 15% to 20% found once. Specimen: blood, either unsorted or a sorted T cell fraction (not recorded which). All receptors derive from a male donor with ankylosing spondylitis.

This clonotype occurred many times. The chain joins TRBV4-1 to TRBJ2-1; D is possibly TRBD2 (5 bases). Germline CDR1 and CDR2: MGHRA and YSYEKL. The CDR3 has 15 amino acids. Deletions cut 3 bases from V and 3 bases from J, with 12 bases between. CDR3 sequence reads: CASSQDSGDYNEQFF. As DNA, the CDR3 is TGCGCCAGCAGCCAGGACTCCGGAGACTACAATGAGCAGTTCTTC.

This chain's CDR3 is CASSLAGGVSTDTQYF. The CDR3 DNA reads as TGTGCCAGCAGCCTCGCGGGGGGGGTCTCCACAGATACGCAGTATTTT. V gene TRBV7-2 combines with J gene TRBJ2-3; 9 nucleotides agree with TRBD2. The CDR3 length is 16 residues. Germline CDR1 SGHTA, CDR2 FQGNSA. V shed 5 bases and J 2 bases; nucleotides not matched to a gene: 8.

V gene TRBV18 combines with J gene TRBJ2-1, with 7 bases fitting TRBD2. V lost 2 bases to trimming and J lost 5 bases; unmatched junction nucleotides: 9. The CDR3 totals 16 residues. CDR1 and CDR2 (germline): KGHSH, LQKENI. CDR3 region: CASSPWAGVSDNEQFF. CDR3 sequence (DNA): TGTGCCAGCTCACCATGGGCGGGAGTTTCCGACAATGAGCAGTTCTTC.